Listed below are T cell receptor beta chains from one sample, sequenced in a study of blood T cell repertoires in COVID-19. The data were produced by immunoSEQ multiplex PCR, yet TCRdb's version contains in-frame clones alone and is incomplete. Here the sample spans about 250,000 clones, 84% being singletons. The sample was PBMCs or T cells enriched from blood (not recorded which). These receptors came from a man aged 45-65 years who had recovered from COVID-19. Each CDR3 is given with its conserved first and last residue. D genes are given only for firm matches. Clone size is not always given. Where it is, it says once, few, many or a class for expanded clones.

.	TRBV7-9	TRBJ1-2	.	CASSLVAQRDGYTF	TGTGCCAGCAGCTTAGTAGCACAGCGGGATGGCTACACCTTC
.	TRBV19	TRBJ1-5	.	CASSIVGAVDQPQHF	TGTGCCAGTAGTATAGTGGGGGCCGTGGATCAGCCCCAGCATTTT
.	TRBV11-2	TRBJ1-5	few	CASTHSGQPQHF	TGTGCCAGCACCCACTCCGGTCAGCCCCAGCATTTT
.	TRBV3-1/TRBV3-2	TRBJ1-2	.	CATSQTGRVNYGYTF	TGTGCCACCAGCCAGACGGGCAGGGTTAACTATGGCTACACCTTC
.	TRBV7-3	TRBJ1-6	.	CASSLTAHPNSPLHF	TGTGCCAGCAGCTTAACGGCCCATCCAAATTCACCCCTCCACTTT
.	TRBV7-9	TRBJ1-1	.	CASSLGGDTEAFF	TGTGCCAGCAGCTTAGGGGGGGACACTGAAGCTTTCTTT
TRBD1	TRBV7-3	TRBJ1-2	once	CASSLSGDRRNYGYTF	TGTGCCAGCAGCTTATCTGGGGACAGACGAAACTATGGCTACACCTTC
TRBD1	TRBV2	TRBJ2-7	.	CASSEGTGVNEQYF	TGTGCCAGCAGTGAGGGGACAGGGGTCAACGAGCAGTACTTC
.	TRBV5-1	TRBJ1-2	.	CASSLSLSPYGYTF	TGCGCCAGCAGCTTAAGTCTATCGCCCTATGGCTACACCTTC
.	TRBV10-3	TRBJ1-2	.	CAISESRGSYGYTF	TGTGCCATCAGTGAGAGTAGGGGATCCTATGGCTACACCTTC
TRBD2	TRBV2	TRBJ2-7	.	CASSEGGLAVYEQYF	TGTGCCAGCAGTGAGGGGGGACTAGCGGTATACGAGCAGTACTTC
.	TRBV18	TRBJ1-5	.	CASSPTTDSSQPQHF	TGTGCCAGCTCACCTACGACAGATTCCAGTCAGCCCCAGCATTTT
.	TRBV7-8	TRBJ2-2	.	CASSPGGGGGTGELFF	TGTGCCAGCAGCCCAGGGGGCGGGGGTGGCACCGGGGAGCTGTTTTTT
.	TRBV7-9	TRBJ2-1	.	CASSPRDSYSYNEQFF	TGTGCCAGCAGCCCGCGGGACAGCTACTCCTACAATGAGCAGTTCTTC
TRBD2	TRBV9	TRBJ2-1	.	CASSVELGLAGLSYNEQFF	TGTGCCAGCAGCGTAGAATTAGGGCTAGCGGGACTCTCCTACAATGAGCAGTTCTTC
.	TRBV10-3	TRBJ1-4	once	CAISERDSGEKLFF	TGTGCCATCAGTGAAAGGGACTCGGGTGAAAAACTGTTTTTT
.	TRBV5-4	TRBJ1-6	few	CASSLVVSGAPLHF	TGTGCCAGCAGCTTGGTCGTATCAGGGGCGCCCCTCCACTTT
.	TRBV29-1	TRBJ1-1	.	CSARGWSLTEAFF	TGCAGTGCCCGGGGGTGGTCACTCACTGAAGCTTTCTTT
TRBD2	TRBV2	TRBJ2-1	.	CASGTSRNPEQFF	TGTGCCAGCGGGACTAGCCGTAACCCTGAGCAGTTCTTC
TRBD1	TRBV2	TRBJ2-4	.	CASSRQGWDIQYF	TGTGCCAGCAGTCGACAGGGGTGGGACATTCAGTACTTC
TRBD2	TRBV7-2	TRBJ2-1	.	CASSLPVSSGRPDEQFF	TGTGCCAGCAGCCTCCCTGTGAGTAGCGGGAGACCGGATGAGCAGTTCTTC
.	TRBV9	TRBJ2-3	.	CASSQSGLPTDTQYF	TGTGCCAGCAGCCAGAGCGGGTTGCCCACAGATACGCAGTATTTT
TRBD2	TRBV2	TRBJ2-7	.	CASTSGASYEQYF	TGTGCCAGCACTAGCGGGGCCTCCTACGAGCAGTACTTC
.	TRBV7-9	TRBJ2-5	.	CASSFSGGKETQYF	TGTGCCAGCAGCTTTTCTGGGGGCAAAGAGACCCAGTACTTC
.	TRBV7-2	TRBJ1-1	.	CASSFGSSTEAFF	TGTGCCAGCAGCTTCGGGAGTAGCACTGAAGCTTTCTTT
TRBD1	TRBV19	TRBJ1-2	.	CASSFGQGKDYGYTF	TGTGCCAGTAGTTTCGGACAGGGAAAGGACTATGGCTACACCTTC
.	TRBV5-8	TRBJ1-4	.	CASSPGLATNEKLFF	TGTGCCAGCAGCCCGGGACTTGCAACTAATGAAAAACTGTTTTTT
TRBD1	TRBV18	TRBJ1-1	.	CASSPSRDSEAFF	TGTGCCAGCTCACCCTCGAGGGACAGTGAAGCTTTCTTT
TRBD2	TRBV5-1	TRBJ2-3	.	CASSEEAGASDTQYF	TGCGCCAGCAGCGAAGAAGCGGGAGCTTCAGATACGCAGTATTTT
TRBD1	TRBV19	TRBJ2-7	.	CATRDSKPGAGRGEQYF	TGTGCCACCCGGGACAGCAAACCCGGGGCTGGCAGAGGCGAGCAGTACTTC
.	TRBV27	TRBJ1-1	.	CASSFVPTGPFAEAFF	TGTGCCAGCAGTTTTGTGCCAACAGGCCCGTTCGCTGAAGCTTTCTTT
TRBD1	TRBV5-4	TRBJ2-5	.	CASSFAGGTQETQYF	TGTGCCAGCAGCTTTGCAGGGGGAACCCAAGAGACCCAGTACTTC
.	TRBV18	TRBJ2-4	.	CASSPSRLGLAKNIQYF	TGTGCCAGCTCACCCTCTCGGCTGGGACTAGCCAAAAACATTCAGTACTTC
TRBD1	TRBV19	TRBJ2-7	.	CASSLRQGAKSYEQYF	TGTGCCAGTAGTCTTAGACAGGGGGCGAAGTCCTACGAGCAGTACTTC
TRBD2	TRBV9	TRBJ2-5	.	CASSRGTSGTETQYF	TGTGCCAGCAGCCGGGGGACTAGCGGGACGGAGACCCAGTACTTC
.	TRBV5-1	TRBJ2-2	.	CASLFGQGTGELFF	TGCGCCAGCCTCTTTGGGCAGGGGACCGGGGAGCTGTTTTTT
TRBD1	TRBV19	TRBJ2-7	.	CASTPAETGGSEQYF	TGTGCCAGTACTCCCGCCGAGACAGGGGGCAGCGAGCAGTACTTC
TRBD2	TRBV4-2	TRBJ2-1	.	CASSLRTSGRYDEQFF	TGTGCCAGCAGCCTCCGGACTAGCGGGAGGTATGATGAGCAGTTCTTC
TRBD2	TRBV5-4	TRBJ2-2	.	CASRKDLLAGGASQGGELFF	TGTGCCAGCAGGAAAGACTTACTAGCGGGAGGTGCCTCGCAGGGCGGGGAGCTGTTTTTT
.	TRBV3-1/TRBV3-2	TRBJ2-5	.	CASSREETQYF	TGTGCCAGCAGCCGCGAAGAGACCCAGTACTTC
.	TRBV27	TRBJ1-1	.	CASSPSLGGEAFF	TGTGCCAGCAGCCCATCCTTGGGGGGTGAAGCTTTCTTT
TRBD2	TRBV6-5	TRBJ2-7	.	CASSYSGGEGNEQYF	TGTGCCAGCAGTTACTCTGGCGGGGAGGGAAACGAGCAGTACTTC